This T cell receptor (beta chain) was sequenced in a study of T cell responses to AZD1222 COVID-19 vaccine. Overall study findings and caveats: Only 5 to 7 individuals given AZD1222 were seropositive at baseline.

Concerning this clone: No antigen is known for it.

TCRdb keeps only in-frame clones here, not all; method: immunoSEQ multiplex PCR. Of about 120,000 clones listed, just over 90% were seen once; the top ten hold 4% to 6%. V was shortened by 3 bases and J by 2 bases, with 12 bases between the two germline ends. The CDR3 loop spans 14 amino acids. The germline CDR1 and CDR2 sequences are SGDLS and YYNGEE. Sample: peripheral blood, taken 28 days after the second AZD1222 dose. The receptor was derived from an adult who received the AZD1222 COVID-19 vaccine. The genes are TRBV9 and TRBJ2-7; perhaps D is TRBD1 or TRBD2 (5 bases each). As DNA, the CDR3 is TGTGCCAGCAGCGCCACCGGGACGGCCTACGAGCAGTACTTC. Translating it yields CASSATGTAYEQYF.